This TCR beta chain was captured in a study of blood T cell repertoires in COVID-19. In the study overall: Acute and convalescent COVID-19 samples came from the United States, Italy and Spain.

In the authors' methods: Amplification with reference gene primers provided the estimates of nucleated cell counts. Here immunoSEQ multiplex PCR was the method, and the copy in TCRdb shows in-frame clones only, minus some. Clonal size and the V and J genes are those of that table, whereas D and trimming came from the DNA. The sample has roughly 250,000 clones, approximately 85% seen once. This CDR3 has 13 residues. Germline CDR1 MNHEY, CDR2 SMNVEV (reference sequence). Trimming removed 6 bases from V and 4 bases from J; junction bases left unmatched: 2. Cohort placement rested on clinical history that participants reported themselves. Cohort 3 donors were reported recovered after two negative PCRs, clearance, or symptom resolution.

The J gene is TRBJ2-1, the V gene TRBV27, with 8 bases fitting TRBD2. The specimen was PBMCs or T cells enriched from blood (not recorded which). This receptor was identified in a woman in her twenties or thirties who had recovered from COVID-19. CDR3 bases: TGTGCCAGCAGACGGGGGGGTTACAATGAGCAGTTCTTC. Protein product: CASRRGGYNEQFF.